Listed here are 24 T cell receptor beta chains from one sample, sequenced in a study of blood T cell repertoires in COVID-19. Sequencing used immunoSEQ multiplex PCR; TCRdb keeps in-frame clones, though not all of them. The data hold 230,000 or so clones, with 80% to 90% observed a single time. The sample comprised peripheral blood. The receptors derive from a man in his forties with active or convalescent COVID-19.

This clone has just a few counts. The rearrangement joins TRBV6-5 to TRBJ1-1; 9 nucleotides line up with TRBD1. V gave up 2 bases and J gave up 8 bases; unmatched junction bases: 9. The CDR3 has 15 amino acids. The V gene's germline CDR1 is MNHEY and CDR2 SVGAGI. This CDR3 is CASSYVFGQGKEAFF. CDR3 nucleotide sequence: TGTGCCAGCAGTTACGTCTTCGGACAGGGGAAAGAAGCTTTCTTT.

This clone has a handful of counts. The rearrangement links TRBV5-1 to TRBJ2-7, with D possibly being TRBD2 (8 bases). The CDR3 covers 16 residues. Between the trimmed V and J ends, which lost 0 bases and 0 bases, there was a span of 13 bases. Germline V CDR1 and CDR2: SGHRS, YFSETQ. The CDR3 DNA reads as TGCGCCAGCAGCTTGGCGGGGGGGACAGACTCCTACGAGCAGTACTTC. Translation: CASSLAGGTDSYEQYF.

The CDR3 loop reads CASGLATDTQYF. The CDR3 DNA follows: TGTGCTAGTGGTCTAGCGACAGATACGCAGTATTTT. This chain uses TRBV12-5 with TRBJ2-3; D may be TRBD2 (6 bases). The CDR3 loop spans 12 amino acids. Trimming cost V 5 bases and J 3 bases, with 6 bases left between them. Per the germline V gene, CDR1 is LGHNT and CDR2 is FRNRAP.

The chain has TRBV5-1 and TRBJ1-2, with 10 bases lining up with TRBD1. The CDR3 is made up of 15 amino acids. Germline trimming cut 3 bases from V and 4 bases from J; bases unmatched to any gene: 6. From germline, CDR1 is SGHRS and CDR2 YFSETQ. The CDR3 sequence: CASSSDRGQIYGYTF. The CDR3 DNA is TGCGCCAGCAGCTCCGACAGGGGGCAAATCTATGGCTACACCTTC. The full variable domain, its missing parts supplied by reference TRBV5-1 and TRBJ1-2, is KAGVTQTPRYLIKTRGQQVTLSCSPISGHRSVSWYQQTPGQGLQFLFEYFSETQRNKGNFPGRFSGRQFSNSRSEMNVSTLELGDSALYLCASSSDRGQIYGYTFGSGTRLTVV.

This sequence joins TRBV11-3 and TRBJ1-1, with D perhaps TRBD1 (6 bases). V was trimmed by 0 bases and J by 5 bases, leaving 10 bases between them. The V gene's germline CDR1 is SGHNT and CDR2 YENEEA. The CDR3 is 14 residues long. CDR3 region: CASSLEGQGTEAFF. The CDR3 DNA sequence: TGTGCCAGCAGCTTAGAGGGGCAGGGGACTGAAGCTTTCTTT.

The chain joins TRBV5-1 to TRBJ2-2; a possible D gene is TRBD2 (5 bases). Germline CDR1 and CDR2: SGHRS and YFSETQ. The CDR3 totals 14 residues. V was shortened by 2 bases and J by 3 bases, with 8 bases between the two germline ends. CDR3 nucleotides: TGCGCCAGCAGCTTAGCGGTGGACACCGGGGAGCTGTTTTTT. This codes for CASSLAVDTGELFF.

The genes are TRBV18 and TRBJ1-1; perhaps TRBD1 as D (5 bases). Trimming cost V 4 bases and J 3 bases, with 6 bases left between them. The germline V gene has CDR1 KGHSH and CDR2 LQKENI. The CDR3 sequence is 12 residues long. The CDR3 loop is CASSQGDTEAFF. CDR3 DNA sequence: TGTGCCAGCTCACAAGGGGACACTGAAGCTTTCTTT.

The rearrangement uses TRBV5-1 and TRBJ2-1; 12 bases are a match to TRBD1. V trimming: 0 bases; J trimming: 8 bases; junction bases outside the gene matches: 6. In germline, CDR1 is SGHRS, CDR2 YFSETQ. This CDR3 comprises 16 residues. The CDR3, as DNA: TGCGCCAGCAGCTTGGCCGGGACAGGGGGCAGAGATGAGCAGTTCTTC. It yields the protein CASSLAGTGGRDEQFF.

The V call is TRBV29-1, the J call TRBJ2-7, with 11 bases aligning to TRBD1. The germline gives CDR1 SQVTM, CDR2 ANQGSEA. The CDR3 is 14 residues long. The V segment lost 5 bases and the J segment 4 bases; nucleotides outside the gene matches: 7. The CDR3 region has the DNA TGCAGCGTTAAAGGGACAGGGGGTCGGTACGAGCAGTACTTC. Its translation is CSVKGTGGRYEQYF.

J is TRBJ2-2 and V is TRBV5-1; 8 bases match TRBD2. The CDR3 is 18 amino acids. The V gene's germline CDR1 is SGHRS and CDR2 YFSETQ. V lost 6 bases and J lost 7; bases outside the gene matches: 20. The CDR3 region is CASTHTDITSGRGGELFF. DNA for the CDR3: TGCGCCAGCACCCACACGGACATAACTAGCGGTAGGGGCGGGGAGCTGTTTTTT.

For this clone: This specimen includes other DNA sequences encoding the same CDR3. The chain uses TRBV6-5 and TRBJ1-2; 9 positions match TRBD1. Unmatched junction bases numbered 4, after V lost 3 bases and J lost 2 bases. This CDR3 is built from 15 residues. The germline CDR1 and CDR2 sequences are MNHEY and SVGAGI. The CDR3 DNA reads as TGTGCCAGCAGTTATTCCGGGACAGGGAACTATGGCTACACCTTC. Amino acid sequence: CASSYSGTGNYGYTF.

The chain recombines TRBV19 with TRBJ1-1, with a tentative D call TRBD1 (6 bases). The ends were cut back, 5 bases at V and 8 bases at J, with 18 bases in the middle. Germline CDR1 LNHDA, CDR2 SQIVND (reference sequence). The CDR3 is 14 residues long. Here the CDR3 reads CASSPRQAPIEAFF. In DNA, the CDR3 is TGTGCCAGTAGTCCCCGACAGGCCCCGATAGAAGCTTTCTTT.

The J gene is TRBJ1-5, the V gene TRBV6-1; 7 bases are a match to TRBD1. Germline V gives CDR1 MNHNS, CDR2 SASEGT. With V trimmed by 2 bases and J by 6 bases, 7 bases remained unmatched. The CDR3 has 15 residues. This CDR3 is CASSEQQGIGQPQHF. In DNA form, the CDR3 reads TGTGCCAGCAGTGAACAACAGGGGATAGGTCAGCCCCAGCATTTT.

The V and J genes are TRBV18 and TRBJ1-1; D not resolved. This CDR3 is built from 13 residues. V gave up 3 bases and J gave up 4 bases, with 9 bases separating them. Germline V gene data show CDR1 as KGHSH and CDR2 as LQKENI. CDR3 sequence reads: CASSPLGSTEAFF. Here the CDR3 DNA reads TGTGCCAGCTCACCTCTAGGCAGCACTGAAGCTTTCTTT.

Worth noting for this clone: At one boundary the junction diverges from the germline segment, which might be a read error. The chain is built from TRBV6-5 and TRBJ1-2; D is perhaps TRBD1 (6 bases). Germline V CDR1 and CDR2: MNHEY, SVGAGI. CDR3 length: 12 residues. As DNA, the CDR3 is TGTGCCAGCAGTGACTCAGGGGTAGGCTACACCTTC. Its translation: CASSDSGVGYTF.

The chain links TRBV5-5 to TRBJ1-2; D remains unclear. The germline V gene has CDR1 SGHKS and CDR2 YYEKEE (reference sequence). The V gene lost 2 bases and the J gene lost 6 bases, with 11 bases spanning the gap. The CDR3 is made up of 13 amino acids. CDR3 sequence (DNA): TGTGCCAGCAGCTTATTTTTGGGAGATGGCTACACCTTC. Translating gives CASSLFLGDGYTF.

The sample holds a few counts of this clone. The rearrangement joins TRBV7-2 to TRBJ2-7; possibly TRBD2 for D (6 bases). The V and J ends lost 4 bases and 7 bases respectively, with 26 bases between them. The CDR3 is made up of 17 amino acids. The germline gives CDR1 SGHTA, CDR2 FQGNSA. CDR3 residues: CASSSKVGAGKTGEQYF. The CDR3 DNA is TGTGCCAGCAGCTCGAAGGTGGGCGCGGGGAAAACGGGGGAGCAGTACTTC.

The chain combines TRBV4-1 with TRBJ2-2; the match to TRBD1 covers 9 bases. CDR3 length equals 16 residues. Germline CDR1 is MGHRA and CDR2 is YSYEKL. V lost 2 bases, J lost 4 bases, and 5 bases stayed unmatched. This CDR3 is CASSQRQGVSTGELFF. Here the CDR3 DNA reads TGCGCCAGCAGCCAACGACAGGGGGTTAGCACCGGGGAGCTGTTTTTT.

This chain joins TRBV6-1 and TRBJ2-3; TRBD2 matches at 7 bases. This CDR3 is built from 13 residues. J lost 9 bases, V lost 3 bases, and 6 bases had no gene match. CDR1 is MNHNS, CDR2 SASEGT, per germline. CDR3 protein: CASSDLLASTQYF. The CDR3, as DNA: TGTGCCAGCAGTGACCTACTAGCGTCGACGCAGTATTTT.

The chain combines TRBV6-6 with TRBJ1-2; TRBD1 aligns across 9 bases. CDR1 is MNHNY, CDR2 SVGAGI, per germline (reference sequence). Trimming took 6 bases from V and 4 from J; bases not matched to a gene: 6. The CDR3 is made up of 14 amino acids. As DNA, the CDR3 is TGTGCCAGCAGCCCGGGGACAGGGAGCTATGGCTACACCTTC. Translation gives CASSPGTGSYGYTF.

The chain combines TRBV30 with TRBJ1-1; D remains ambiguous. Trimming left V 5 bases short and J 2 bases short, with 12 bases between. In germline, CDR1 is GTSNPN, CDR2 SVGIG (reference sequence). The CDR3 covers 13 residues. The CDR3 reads CAWERWGNTEAFF. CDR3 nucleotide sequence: TGTGCCTGGGAGCGGTGGGGAAACACTGAAGCTTTCTTT.

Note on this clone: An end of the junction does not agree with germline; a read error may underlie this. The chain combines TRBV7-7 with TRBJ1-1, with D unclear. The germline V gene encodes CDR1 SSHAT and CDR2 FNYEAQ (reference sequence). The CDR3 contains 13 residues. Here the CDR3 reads CASSFGKNTEAFF. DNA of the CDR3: TGTGCTAGCAGCTTCGGGAAGAACACTGAAGCTTTCTTT.

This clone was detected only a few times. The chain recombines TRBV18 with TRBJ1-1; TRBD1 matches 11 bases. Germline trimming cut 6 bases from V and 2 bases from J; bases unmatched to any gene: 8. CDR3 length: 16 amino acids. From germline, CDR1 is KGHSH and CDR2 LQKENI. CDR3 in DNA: TGTGCCAGCTCGCCGGGACAGGGGGGCCCTAACACTGAAGCTTTCTTT. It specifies CASSPGQGGPNTEAFF.

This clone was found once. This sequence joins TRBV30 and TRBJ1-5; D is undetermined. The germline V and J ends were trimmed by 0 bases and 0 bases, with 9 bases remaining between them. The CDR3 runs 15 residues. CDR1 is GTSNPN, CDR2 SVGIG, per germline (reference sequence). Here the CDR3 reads CAWSVGQISNQPQHF. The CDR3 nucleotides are TGTGCCTGGAGTGTGGGCCAGATTAGCAATCAGCCCCAGCATTTT.